This T cell receptor (beta chain) was documented in a study of blood T cell repertoires in COVID-19. Study in general: The United States, Italy and Spain were the sources of the acute and convalescent COVID-19 samples. PBMCs, B-cell-depleted T cells, or T cells provided the cDNA or gDNA that made up the material.

This CDR3 is built from 15 residues. CDR1 and CDR2 from the germline V gene are SGHAT and FQNNGV. Trimming took off 5 bases at V and 6 bases at J, with 16 bases between the two ends. In the original workflow: How many nucleated cells were present was estimated from reference gene primer amplification. This table comes from immunoSEQ multiplex PCR, and its TCRdb copy is limited to in-frame clones, with some not included. V, J and clone size are taken as reported in that table, and D and trimming were inferred from the DNA itself. The sample contains 340,000 or so clones, roughly 87% of which appear only once.

This chain links TRBV11-2 with TRBJ2-2, with D possibly matching TRBD2 (6 bases). This TCR was sampled from a man aged 50 or older with active or convalescent COVID-19. The sequenced sample was peripheral blood. CDR3 nucleotides: TGTGCCAGCAGCCCCTCGGGACTGGCTGCCGGGGAGCTGTTTTTT. It specifies CASSPSGLAAGELFF.